This TCR beta chain was found in a study of beta chain features in type 1 diabetes. Study-wide context: Researchers looked at fewer than 110 million sorted cells across all samples.

The ends were cut back, 4 bases at V and 6 bases at J, with 5 bases in the middle. The germline V gene has CDR1 SEHNR and CDR2 FQNEAQ (reference sequence). This CDR3 has 11 residues. This clone came up a few times. Every isolated RNA sample was fully reverse transcribed, so sequencing captured expressed TCRB transcripts. The data were produced by immunoSEQ multiplex PCR, yet TCRdb's version contains in-frame clones alone and is incomplete. The sample has about 42,000 clones, roughly 50% seen once. This TCR was sampled from a woman aged 25 to 45 in good health. Sequences were obtained from stem cell memory CD4+ T cells from blood. The chain carries TRBV7-9 and TRBJ2-3; D not certain. The CDR3 reads CASSSIDTQYF. CDR3 in DNA: TGTGCCAGCAGCTCCATTGATACGCAGTATTTT.